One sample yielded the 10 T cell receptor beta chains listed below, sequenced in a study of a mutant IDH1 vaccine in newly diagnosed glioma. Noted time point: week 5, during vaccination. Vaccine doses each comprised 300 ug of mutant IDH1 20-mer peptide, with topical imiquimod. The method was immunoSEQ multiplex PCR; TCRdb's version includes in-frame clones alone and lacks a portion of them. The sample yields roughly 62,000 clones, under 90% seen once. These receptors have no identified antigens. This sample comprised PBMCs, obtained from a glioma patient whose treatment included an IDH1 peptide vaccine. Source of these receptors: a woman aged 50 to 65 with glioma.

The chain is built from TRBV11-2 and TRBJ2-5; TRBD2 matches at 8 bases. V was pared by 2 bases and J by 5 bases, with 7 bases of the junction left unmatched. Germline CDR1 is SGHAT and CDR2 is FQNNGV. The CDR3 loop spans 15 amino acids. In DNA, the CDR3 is TGTGCCAGCAGCTTAAACACGGGGGGGCCGGAGACCCAGTACTTC. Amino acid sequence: CASSLNTGGPETQYF. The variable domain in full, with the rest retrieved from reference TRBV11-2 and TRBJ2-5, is EAGVAQSPRYKIIEKRQSVAFWCNPISGHATLYWYQQILGQGPKLLIQFQNNGVVDDSQLPKDRFSAERLKGVDSTLKIQPAKLEDSAVYLCASSLNTGGPETQYFGPGTRLLVL.

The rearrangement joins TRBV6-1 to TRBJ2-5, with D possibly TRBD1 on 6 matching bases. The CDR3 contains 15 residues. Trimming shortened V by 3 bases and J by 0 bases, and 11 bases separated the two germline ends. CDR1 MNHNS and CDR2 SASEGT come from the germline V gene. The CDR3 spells CASSEWGLDQETQYF. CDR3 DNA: TGTGCCAGCAGTGAGTGGGGGCTCGACCAAGAGACCCAGTACTTC.

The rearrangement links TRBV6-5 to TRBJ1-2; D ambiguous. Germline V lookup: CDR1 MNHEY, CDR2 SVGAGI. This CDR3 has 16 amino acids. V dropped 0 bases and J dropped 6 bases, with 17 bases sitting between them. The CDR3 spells CASSYSVGLGKHGYTF. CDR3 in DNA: TGTGCCAGCAGTTACTCGGTGGGGTTAGGGAAACATGGCTACACCTTC.

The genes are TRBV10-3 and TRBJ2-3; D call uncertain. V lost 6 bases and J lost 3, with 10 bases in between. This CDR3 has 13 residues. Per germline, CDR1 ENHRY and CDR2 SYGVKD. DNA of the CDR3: TGTGCCATCAGCCTCATGGGGACAGATACGCAGTATTTT. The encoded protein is CAISLMGTDTQYF.

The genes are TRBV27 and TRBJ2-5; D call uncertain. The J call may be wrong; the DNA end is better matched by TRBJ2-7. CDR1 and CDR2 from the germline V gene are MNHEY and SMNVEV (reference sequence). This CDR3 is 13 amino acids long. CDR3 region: CASSLGPSYEQYF. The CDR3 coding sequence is TGTGCCAGCAGTTTAGGTCCGTCCTACGAGCAGTACTTC.

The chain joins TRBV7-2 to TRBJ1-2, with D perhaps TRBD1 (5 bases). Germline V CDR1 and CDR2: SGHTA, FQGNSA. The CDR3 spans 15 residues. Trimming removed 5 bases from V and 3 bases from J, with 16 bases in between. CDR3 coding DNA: TGTGCCAGCAGCCCCAGAATCGGGGGACACTATGGCTACACCTTC. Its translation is CASSPRIGGHYGYTF.

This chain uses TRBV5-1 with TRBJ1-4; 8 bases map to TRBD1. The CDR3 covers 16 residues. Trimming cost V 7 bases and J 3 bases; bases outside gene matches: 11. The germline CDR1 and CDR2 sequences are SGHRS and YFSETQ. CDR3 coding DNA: TGCGCCAGCGCAGGGGGCGCAGAGGGGCCTAATGAAAAACTGTTTTTT. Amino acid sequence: CASAGGAEGPNEKLFF.

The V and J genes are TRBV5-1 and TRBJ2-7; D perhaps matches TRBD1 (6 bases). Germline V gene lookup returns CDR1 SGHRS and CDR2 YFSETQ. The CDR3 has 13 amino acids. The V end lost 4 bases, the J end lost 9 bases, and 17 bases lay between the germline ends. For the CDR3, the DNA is TGCGCCAGCAGCCGCCGGGACAATCCAATGCAGTACTTC. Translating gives CASSRRDNPMQYF.

CDR3 amino acids: CASSLRRGTRTDTQYF. CDR3 nucleotide sequence: TGTGCCAGCAGTTTAAGGCGGGGGACACGCACAGATACGCAGTATTTT. The chain recombines TRBV27 with TRBJ2-3; D is possibly TRBD2 (7 bases). The CDR3 covers 16 residues. In germline, CDR1 is MNHEY, CDR2 SMNVEV (reference sequence). Trimming removed 2 bases at V and 1 base at J, with 13 bases between.

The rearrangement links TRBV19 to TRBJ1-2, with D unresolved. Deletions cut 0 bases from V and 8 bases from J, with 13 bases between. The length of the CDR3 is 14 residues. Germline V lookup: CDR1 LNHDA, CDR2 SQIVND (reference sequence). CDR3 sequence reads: CASSIEGPNRGYTF. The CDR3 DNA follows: TGTGCCAGTAGTATAGAAGGCCCAAACCGGGGCTACACCTTC.